The clone carrying this TCR beta chain was counted at least ten times. What it binds is unknown. These data originate in a study of T cells in Graves' hyperthyroidism and ophthalmopathy. V lost 3 bases and J lost 5, with 8 bases in between. The germline V gene has CDR1 MNHEY and CDR2 SMNVEV (reference sequence). This CDR3 is built from 13 residues. Amplification targeted TCR beta CDR3 regions from RNA transcripts. Using the HTBI primer set, a first-round RT-PCR was run on the TCR CDR3. MiXCR, run by TCRdb on the multiplex PCR reads, gives a single entry per CDR3 protein. Of about 640,000 distinct CDR3 sequences listed, around 15% are singletons. Findings and limits, study-wide: Most thyroid-expanded clonotypes above 0.001 were also found in blood.

Patients were excluded because of uncontrolled infection, other autoimmune disease, pregnancy or lactation. For the diagnoses, clinical symptoms, serum thyroxine and TRAb, thyroid ultrasound and orbital computed tomography were used. This chain connects TRBV27 to TRBJ1-5; D not certain. The specimen sequenced was blood. The sequence derives from a woman between 45 and 65 years old with Graves' ophthalmopathy. CDR3 loop: CASSFARDQPQHF. The CDR3 DNA reads as TGTGCCAGCAGTTTTGCAAGGGATCAGCCCCAGCATTTT.